This TCR beta chain was obtained from a study of beta chain features in type 1 diabetes. Study outcomes and limitations: Comparison showed that naive, central memory and Treg TCRB repertoires appeared more similar among patients than among healthy donors. All four CD4+ subsets from Type 1 diabetes patients carried moderately but significantly shorter TCRB CDR3s. PCR may have favored shorter templates equally in patients and controls.

Sequencing targeted expressed TCRB transcripts, as all isolated RNA had been reverse transcribed. Measured with immunoSEQ multiplex PCR; TCRdb has only the in-frame clones, and not every one. The sample lists around 260,000 clones; around 24% were seen once. This clone was seen just once. The antigen is not known. Blood was collected once per donor into heparin, averaging about 116 mL. The TCR sequence derives from a woman aged 25 to 39 with type 1 diabetes. Sequenced input: naive CD4+ T cells from blood.

CDR3: CASSLVVAGEETQYF. Written as DNA, the CDR3 is TGTGCCAGCAGCTTAGTGGTGGCAGGGGAGGAGACCCAGTACTTC. The chain combines TRBV7-2 with TRBJ2-5; D is possibly TRBD1 (6 bases). The germline V gene encodes CDR1 SGHTA and CDR2 FQGNSA. The CDR3 runs 15 residues. V was shortened by 1 base and J by 5 bases, with 14 bases between the two germline ends.